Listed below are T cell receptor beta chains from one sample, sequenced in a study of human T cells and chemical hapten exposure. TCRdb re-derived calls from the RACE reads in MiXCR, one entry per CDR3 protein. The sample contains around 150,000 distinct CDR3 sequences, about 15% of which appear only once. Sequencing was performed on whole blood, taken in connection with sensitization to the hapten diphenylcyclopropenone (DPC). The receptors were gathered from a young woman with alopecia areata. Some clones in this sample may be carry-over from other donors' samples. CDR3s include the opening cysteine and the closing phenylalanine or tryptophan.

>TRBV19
CASRPDADRPVLTF
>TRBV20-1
CSATSLGGAYEQYF
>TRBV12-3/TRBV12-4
CASSSQGGLTEAFF
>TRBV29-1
CSVEWLAGGYEQFF
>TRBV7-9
CASSHRDPNSPLHF
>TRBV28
CASSSSDTYGYTF
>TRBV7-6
CASSSGHRTNEKLFF
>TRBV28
CASSSGGATNEKLFF
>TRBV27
CASSLGLAGVADTQYF
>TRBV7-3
CASSHSLAGELFF
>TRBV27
CASSRNPYEQYF
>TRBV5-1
CASSLGGTGAYEQYF
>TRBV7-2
CASSSGTRLGDEQFF
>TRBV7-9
CASSFTGVGSPLHF
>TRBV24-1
CATEGHSNQPQHF
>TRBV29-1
CSVDQIRDRAYYGYTF
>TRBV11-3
CASSLDGTRPSYEQFF
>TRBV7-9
CASSLFQTDYGYTF
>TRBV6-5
CASRRLAGGRYTYNEQFF
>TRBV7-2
CASSFFGNEQFF
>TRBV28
CASRWGRQPYEQYF
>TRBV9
CANRDHRNEQFF
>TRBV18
CASSPRENTEAFF
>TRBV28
CASSLDLVEQFF
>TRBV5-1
CASSQTGGDQPQHF
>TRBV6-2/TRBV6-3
CASSIRVRAEQYF
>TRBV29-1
CSVSQSPDTQYF
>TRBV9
CASSILSSGVNTGELFF
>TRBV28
CASSLAVTVSGNTIYF
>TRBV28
CASSRTTEAFF
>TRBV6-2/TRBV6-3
CASSYLAAIYNEQFF
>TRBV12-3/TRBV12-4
CASNYGPGNTIYF
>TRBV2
CASSDIVLAGELFF
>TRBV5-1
CASSRREPGLAETLSYNEQFF
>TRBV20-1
CSAGQGLYSNQPQHF
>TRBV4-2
CASSQQSNRNSGNTIYF
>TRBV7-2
CASSLESWWRGGSDTQYF
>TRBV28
CASIQGSSGRRIDTQYF
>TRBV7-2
CASSLSGTTEAFF
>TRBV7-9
CASSLAPGTGNEKLFF
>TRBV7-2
CASSHTGGPSLGTIYF
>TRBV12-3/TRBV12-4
CASSLYRRTGLTGELFF
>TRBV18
CASSPYRGYSPLHF
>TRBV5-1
CASSSTSGSSHNEQFF
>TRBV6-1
CASSERYRTSRSYNEQFF
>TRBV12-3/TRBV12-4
CASRTGARGEAFF
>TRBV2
CASSEVSTGQETQYF
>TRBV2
CASSEAPSTDTQYF
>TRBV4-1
CASSQEGQGLEKLFF
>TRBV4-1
CASSQWSVYNEQFF
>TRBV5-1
CASSLGTREQETQYF